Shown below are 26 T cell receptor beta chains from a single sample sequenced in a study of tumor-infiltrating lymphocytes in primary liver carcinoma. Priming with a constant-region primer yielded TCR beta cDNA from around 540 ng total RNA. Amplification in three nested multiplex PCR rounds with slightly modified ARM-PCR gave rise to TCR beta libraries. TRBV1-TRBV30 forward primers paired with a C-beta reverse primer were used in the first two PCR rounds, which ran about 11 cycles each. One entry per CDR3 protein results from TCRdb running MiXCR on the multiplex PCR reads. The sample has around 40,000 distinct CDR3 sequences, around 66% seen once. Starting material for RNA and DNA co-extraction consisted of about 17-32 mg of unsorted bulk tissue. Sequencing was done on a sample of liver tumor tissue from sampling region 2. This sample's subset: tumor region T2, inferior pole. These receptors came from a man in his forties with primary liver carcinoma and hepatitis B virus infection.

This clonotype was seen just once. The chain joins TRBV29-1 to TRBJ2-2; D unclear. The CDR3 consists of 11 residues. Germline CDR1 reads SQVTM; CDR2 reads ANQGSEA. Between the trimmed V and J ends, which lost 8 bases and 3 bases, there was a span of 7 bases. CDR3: CSSLYTGELFF. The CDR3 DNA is TGCAGCAGCCTTTACACCGGGGAGCTGTTTTTT.

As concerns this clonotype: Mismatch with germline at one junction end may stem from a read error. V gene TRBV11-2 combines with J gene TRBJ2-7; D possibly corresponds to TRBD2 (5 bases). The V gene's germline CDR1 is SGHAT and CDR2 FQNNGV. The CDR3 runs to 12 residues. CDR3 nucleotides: TGTGGCAGCAGTCCCGAGGGCTATGAGCAGTACTTC. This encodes CGSSPEGYEQYF.

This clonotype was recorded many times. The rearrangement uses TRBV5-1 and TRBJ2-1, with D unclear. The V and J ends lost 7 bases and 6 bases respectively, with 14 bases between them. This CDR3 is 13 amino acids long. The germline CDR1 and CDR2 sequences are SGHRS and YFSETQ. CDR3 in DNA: TGCGCCAGCGGCCAGATACCGGGCAATGAGCAGTTCTTC. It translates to CASGQIPGNEQFF.

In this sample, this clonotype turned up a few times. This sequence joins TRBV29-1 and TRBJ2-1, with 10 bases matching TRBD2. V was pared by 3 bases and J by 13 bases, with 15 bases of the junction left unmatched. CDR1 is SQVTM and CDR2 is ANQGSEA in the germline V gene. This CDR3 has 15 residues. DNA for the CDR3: TGCAGCGTTGACGGGACTAGCGAGAGGGCATGGGAACAGTTCTTC. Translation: CSVDGTSERAWEQFF.

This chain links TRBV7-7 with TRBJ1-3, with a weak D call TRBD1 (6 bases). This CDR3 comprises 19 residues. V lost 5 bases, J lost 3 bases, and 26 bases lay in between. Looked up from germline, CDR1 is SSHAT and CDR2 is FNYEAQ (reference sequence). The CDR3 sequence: CASSKYPVVGGQSGNTIYF. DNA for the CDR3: TGTGCCAGCAGCAAATACCCCGTTGTCGGGGGCCAGAGTGGAAACACCATATATTTT.

The CDR3 nucleotides are TGTGCCAGCAGTTTTGCGTGGGGCGCAGCTGGCTACACCTTC. It specifies CASSFAWGAAGYTF. This chain uses TRBV12-3 or TRBV12-4 with TRBJ1-2, with a possible D match to TRBD1 (5 bases). The CDR3 runs to 14 residues. With 3 bases removed from V and 7 bases from J, the gap between germline ends came to 15 bases.

For the CDR3, the DNA is TGTGCCAGTAGCCAGGAGACGGGAGGCGATACGCAGTATTTT. Protein sequence: CASSQETGGDTQYF. The chain has TRBV7-9 and TRBJ2-3; 7 bases are a match to TRBD2. CDR3 length: 14 amino acids. Germline V lookup: CDR1 SEHNR, CDR2 FQNEAQ (reference sequence). The ends lost 9 bases at V and 6 bases at J; junction bases unmatched: 12.

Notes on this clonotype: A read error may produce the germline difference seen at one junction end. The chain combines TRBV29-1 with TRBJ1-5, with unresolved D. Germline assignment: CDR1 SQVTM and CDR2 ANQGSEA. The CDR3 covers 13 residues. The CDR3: CSVVGLINQPQHF. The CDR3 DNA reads TGTAGCGTTGTCGGACTGATCAATCAACCCCAGCATTTT.

The CDR3 spells CASHSDGVWQYF. In DNA, the CDR3 is TGTGCCAGCCATAGCGACGGCGTTTGGCAGTACTTC. The V gene is TRBV2, the J gene TRBJ2-7, with a possible D match to TRBD2 (5 bases). The germline V and J ends were trimmed by 8 bases and 9 bases, with 17 bases remaining between them. Germline V gives CDR1 SNHLY, CDR2 FYNNEI. There are 12 residues in the CDR3.

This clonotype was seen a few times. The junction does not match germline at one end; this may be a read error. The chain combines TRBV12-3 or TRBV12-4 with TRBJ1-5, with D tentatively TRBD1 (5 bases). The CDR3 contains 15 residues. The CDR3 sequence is CASTRGTTINQPQHF. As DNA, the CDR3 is TGCGCCAGCACGCGGGGCACCACAATAAATCAGCCCCAGCATTTC.

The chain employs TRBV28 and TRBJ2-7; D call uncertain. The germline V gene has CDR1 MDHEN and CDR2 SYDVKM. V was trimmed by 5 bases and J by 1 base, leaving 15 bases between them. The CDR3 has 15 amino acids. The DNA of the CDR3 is TGTGCCAGCAGTCTAACACAGACCTCTTCCTACGAGCAGTACTTC. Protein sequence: CASSLTQTSSYEQYF. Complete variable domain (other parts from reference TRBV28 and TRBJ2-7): DVKVTQSSRYLVKRTGEKVFLECVQDMDHENMFWYRQDPGLGLRLIYFSYDVKMKEKGDIPEGYSVSREKKERFSLILESASTNQTSMYLCASSLTQTSSYEQYFGPGTRLTVT.

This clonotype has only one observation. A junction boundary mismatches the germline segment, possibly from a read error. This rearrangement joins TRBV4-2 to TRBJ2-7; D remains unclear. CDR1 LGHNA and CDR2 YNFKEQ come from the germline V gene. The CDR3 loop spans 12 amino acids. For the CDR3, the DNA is TGTCCCAGTAGCCATGAGGCCCACGAGCAGTACTTC. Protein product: CPSSHEAHEQYF.

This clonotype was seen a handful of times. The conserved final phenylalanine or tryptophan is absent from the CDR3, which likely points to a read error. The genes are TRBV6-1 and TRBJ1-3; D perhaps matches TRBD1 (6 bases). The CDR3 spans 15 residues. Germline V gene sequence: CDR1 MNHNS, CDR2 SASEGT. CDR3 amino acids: CASSSLTGAGNTIYS. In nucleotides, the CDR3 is TGTGCCAGCTCATCCCTGACAGGAGCTGGAAACACTATATATTCT.

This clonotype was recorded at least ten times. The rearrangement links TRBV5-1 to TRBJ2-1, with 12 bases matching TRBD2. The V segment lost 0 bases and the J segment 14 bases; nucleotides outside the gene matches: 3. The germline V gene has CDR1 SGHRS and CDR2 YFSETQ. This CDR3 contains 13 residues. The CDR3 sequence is CASSLGLAGEEFF. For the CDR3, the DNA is TGCGCCAGCAGCTTGGGACTAGCGGGAGAGGAGTTCTTC.

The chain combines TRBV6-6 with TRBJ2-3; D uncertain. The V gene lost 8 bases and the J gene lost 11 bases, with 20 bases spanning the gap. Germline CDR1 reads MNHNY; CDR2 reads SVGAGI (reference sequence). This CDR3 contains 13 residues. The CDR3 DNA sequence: TGTGCCAGCTTGAATACCGATACCTACGAGCAGTATTTT. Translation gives CASLNTDTYEQYF.

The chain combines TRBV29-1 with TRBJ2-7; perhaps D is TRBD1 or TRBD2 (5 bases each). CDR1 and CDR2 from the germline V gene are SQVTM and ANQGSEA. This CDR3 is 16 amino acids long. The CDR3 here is CRAMTSGTGTLYEQYF. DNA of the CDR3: TGCAGGGCCATGACATCGGGGACCGGCACTCTCTACGAGCAGTACTTC.

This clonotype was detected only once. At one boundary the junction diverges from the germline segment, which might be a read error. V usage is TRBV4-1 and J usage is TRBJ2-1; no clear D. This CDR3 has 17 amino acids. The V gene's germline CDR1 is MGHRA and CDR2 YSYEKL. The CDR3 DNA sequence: TGCACCAGCAGCCAAGATCCCCATATCAGTCCCTACAATGAGCAGTTCTTC. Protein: CTSSQDPHISPYNEQFF.

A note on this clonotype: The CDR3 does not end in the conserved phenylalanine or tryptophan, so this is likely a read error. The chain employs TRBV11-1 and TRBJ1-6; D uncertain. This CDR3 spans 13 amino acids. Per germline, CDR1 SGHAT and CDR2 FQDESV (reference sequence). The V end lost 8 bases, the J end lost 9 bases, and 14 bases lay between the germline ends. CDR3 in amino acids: CASRQTLVSPLHL. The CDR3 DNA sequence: TGTGCCAGCCGCCAGACACTGGTTTCACCCCTCCACTTA.

The CDR3 DNA reads as TGTGCCAGCAGCTTAACTGTAGTGGGACGGACCGGGGAGCTGTTTTTT. As protein: CASSLTVVGRTGELFF. The J gene is TRBJ2-2, the V gene TRBV7-3, with D perhaps being TRBD1 or TRBD2 (5 bases each). Germline V gene sequence: CDR1 SGHTA, CDR2 FQGTGA. V was cut by 0 bases and J by 5 bases, with 13 bases left in between. The CDR3 totals 16 residues.

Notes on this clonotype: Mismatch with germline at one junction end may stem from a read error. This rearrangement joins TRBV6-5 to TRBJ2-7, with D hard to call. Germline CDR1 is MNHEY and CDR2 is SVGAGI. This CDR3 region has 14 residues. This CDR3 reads CANSYDISSYEQYF. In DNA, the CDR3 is TGTGCCAACAGTTACGACATTAGCTCCTACGAACAGTACTTC.

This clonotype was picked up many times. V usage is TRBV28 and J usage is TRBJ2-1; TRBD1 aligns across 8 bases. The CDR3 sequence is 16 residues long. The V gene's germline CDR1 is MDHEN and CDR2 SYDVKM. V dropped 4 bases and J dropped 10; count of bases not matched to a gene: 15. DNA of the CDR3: TGTGCCAGCAGTTGGGGACAGGTTGTACTTCGATGGGAGCAGTTCTTC. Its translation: CASSWGQVVLRWEQFF.

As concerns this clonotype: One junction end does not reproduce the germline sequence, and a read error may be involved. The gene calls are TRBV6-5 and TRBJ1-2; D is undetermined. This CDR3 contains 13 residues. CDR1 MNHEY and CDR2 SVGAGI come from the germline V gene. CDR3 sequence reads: CASSYSSVGGYTF. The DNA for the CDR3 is TGTGCCAGTAGTTACTCGTCGGTGGGAGGTTACACCTTC.

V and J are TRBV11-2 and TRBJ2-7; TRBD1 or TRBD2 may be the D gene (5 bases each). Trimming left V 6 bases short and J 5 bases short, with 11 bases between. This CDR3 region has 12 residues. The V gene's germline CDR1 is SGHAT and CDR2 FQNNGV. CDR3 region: CASRPGDHEQYF. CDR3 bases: TGTGCCAGCAGACCCGGGGACCACGAGCAGTACTTC.

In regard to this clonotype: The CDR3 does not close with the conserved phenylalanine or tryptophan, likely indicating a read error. CDR3 sequence: CASSLNRTGINTEAFS. In DNA, the CDR3 is TGTGCCAGCAGCTTAAATCGGACAGGGATTAACACTGAAGCTTTCTCT. V and J are TRBV11-2 and TRBJ1-1; 8 bases map to TRBD1. This CDR3 comprises 16 residues. Germline CDR1 reads SGHAT; CDR2 reads FQNNGV. V lost 2 bases and J lost 2; bases outside the gene matches: 7.

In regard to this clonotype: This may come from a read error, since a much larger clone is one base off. DNA of the CDR3: TGTGCCAGCGGCTTCGAGGGGCACCCCGGGGAGCTGTTTTTT. This gives the protein CASGFEGHPGELFF. The chain joins TRBV7-2 to TRBJ2-2; D may be TRBD1 or TRBD2 (5 bases each). The CDR3 is 14 residues long. CDR1 and CDR2 from the germline V gene are SGHTA and FQGNSA.

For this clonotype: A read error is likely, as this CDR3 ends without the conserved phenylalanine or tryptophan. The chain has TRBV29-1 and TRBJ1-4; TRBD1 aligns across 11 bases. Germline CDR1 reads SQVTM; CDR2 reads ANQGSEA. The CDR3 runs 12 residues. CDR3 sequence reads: CSALDRGLYLFV. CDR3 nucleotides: TGCAGTGCCCTGGACAGGGGGCTTTATCTGTTTGTT.